This T cell receptor (beta chain) was found in a study of cytomegalovirus exposure and HLA in healthy donors. In the study overall: The study placed around 80% of its 350 to 400 genotyped donors in the Caucasian-associated ancestry cluster.

The PCR employed 60 Vbeta primers together with 13 Jbeta primers. The protocol was immunoSEQ multiplex PCR, while the TCRdb copy is restricted to in-frame clones and leaves out a portion. The repertoire holds approximately 130,000 clones, with around 72% as singletons. V lost 7 bases and J lost 4; bases outside the gene matches: 6. This CDR3 contains 14 residues. Germline V gene sequence: CDR1 MDHEN, CDR2 SYDVKM. The sequenced sample consisted of PBMCs. The chain is built from TRBV28 and TRBJ2-7; 11 bases match TRBD1. The TCR sequence derives from a human donor in good health. The CDR3 coding sequence is TGTGCCAGCACAGGGACAGGGGGTCGGTACGAGCAGTACTTC. Translation: CASTGTGGRYEQYF. Based on the CDR3 plus reference TRBV28 and TRBJ2-7, the full variable domain is DVKVTQSSRYLVKRTGEKVFLECVQDMDHENMFWYRQDPGLGLRLIYFSYDVKMKEKGDIPEGYSVSREKKERFSLILESASTNQTSMYLCASTGTGGRYEQYFGPGTRLTVT.